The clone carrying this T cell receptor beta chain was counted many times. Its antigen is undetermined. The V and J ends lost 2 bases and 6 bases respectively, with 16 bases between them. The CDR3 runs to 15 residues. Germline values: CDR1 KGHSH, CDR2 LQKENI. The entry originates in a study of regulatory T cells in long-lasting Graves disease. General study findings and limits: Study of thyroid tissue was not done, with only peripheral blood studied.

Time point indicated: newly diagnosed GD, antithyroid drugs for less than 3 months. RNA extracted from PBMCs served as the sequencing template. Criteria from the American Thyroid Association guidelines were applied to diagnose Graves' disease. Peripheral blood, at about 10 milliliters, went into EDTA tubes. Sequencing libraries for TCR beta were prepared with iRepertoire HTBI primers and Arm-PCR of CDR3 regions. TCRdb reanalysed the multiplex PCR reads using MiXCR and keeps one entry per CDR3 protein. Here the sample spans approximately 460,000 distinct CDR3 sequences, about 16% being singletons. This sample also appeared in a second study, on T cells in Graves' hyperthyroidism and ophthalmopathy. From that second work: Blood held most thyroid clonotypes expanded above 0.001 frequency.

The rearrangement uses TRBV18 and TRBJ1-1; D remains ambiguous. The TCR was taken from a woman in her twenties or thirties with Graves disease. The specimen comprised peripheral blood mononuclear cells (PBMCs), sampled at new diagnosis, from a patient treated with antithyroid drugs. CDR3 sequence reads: CASSPREMVLAEAFF. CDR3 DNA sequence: TGTGCCAGCTCACCAAGGGAGATGGTGTTGGCTGAAGCTTTCTTT.